What follows is one T cell receptor (beta chain) and its context. The antigen is unknown. This sample is part of a study of cytomegalovirus exposure and HLA in healthy donors. V shed 4 bases and J 0 bases; nucleotides not matched to a gene: 4. The CDR3 has 15 residues. Per germline, CDR1 SNHLY and CDR2 FYNNEI. Profiled with immunoSEQ multiplex PCR; TCRdb holds only in-frame clones, not every one. The sample lists about 360,000 clones; 86% were seen once. Findings of the study overall: There were 150 to 200 TCR beta chains listed as cytomegalovirus-associated. TCR clusters originating in the first cohort tended to co-occur in the roughly 120 validation repertoires, according to a later analysis. The classifier reportedly diagnosed cytomegalovirus status with high specificity and sensitivity.

This TCR derives from a woman in her late teens or twenties in good health and CMV-seronegative. The source material was PBMCs. The genes are TRBV2 and TRBJ2-3, with 7 bases fitting TRBD2. This chain's CDR3 is CASSVGRGSTDTQYF. CDR3 nucleotides: TGTGCCAGCAGTGTAGGGCGGGGGAGCACAGATACGCAGTATTTT.